These 26 T cell receptor beta chains were all obtained from the same sample, sequenced in a study of CD8 T cells in ankylosing spondylitis. TCRdb ran MiXCR on the 5' RACE reads and lists one entry per CDR3 protein. The repertoire holds roughly 240,000 distinct CDR3 sequences, with less than 9.5% as singletons. The sequencing sample was made of blood, either unsorted or a sorted T cell fraction (not recorded which). The receptors shown here come from a female donor with ankylosing spondylitis or in good health (not recorded which).

This sequence joins TRBV20-1 and TRBJ1-1, with 9 nucleotides matching TRBD1. The V gene end was trimmed by 6 bases and the J gene end by 4 bases; junction bases not matched to a gene: 18. Germline V gene lookup returns CDR1 DFQATT and CDR2 SNEGSKA (reference sequence). The CDR3 has 17 amino acids. CDR3 amino acids: CSASRQGGYVGSTEAFF. The CDR3 DNA sequence: TGCAGTGCCTCAAGACAGGGGGGTTACGTTGGGAGCACTGAAGCTTTCTTT.

In this sample, this clonotype turned up many times. The genes are TRBV7-2 and TRBJ2-5, with unresolved D. Germline V lookup: CDR1 SGHTA, CDR2 FQGNSA. Between the trimmed V and J ends, which lost 1 base and 9 bases, there was a span of 21 bases. The CDR3 runs 16 residues. CDR3 sequence: CASSLVPRGPLGAQYF. CDR3 nucleotides: TGTGCCAGCAGCTTAGTTCCAAGAGGACCCTTGGGTGCCCAGTACTTC.

The sample holds many counts of this clonotype. The V call is TRBV12-3 or TRBV12-4, the J call TRBJ2-7, with TRBD1 matching over 9 bases. Losses at the gene ends were 6 bases for V and 3 bases for J; bases not matched to a gene: 3. This CDR3 comprises 13 residues. CDR3 nucleotide sequence: TGTGCCAGCAGCCGGGGACAGGGCTACGAGCAGTACTTC. Its protein is CASSRGQGYEQYF.

This clonotype has at least ten counts. The CDR3 DNA follows: TGTGCCAGCAGACACCCCGGGGGTGAAGCTTTCTTT. Protein: CASRHPGGEAFF. This chain joins TRBV6-6 and TRBJ1-1; TRBD1 might be the D (5 bases). Trimming left V 6 bases short and J 7 bases short, with 12 bases between. CDR1 is MNHNY and CDR2 is SVGAGI in the germline V gene (reference sequence). The CDR3 is 12 amino acids.

This clonotype was found many times. This chain connects TRBV15 to TRBJ2-7; D possibly corresponds to TRBD2 (6 bases). This CDR3 contains 15 residues. Trimming pared 0 bases from V and 6 bases from J, leaving 15 bases between. Germline assignment: CDR1 LNHNV and CDR2 YYDKDF (reference sequence). As DNA, the CDR3 is TGTGCCACCAGCAGAGATTTGGGGACTGCTGCCGAGCAGTACTTC. It is translated as CATSRDLGTAAEQYF.

This clonotype was recorded at least ten times. This chain links TRBV20-1 with TRBJ2-3; no reliable D call. Germline V gives CDR1 DFQATT, CDR2 SNEGSKA (reference sequence). The CDR3 consists of 11 residues. Trimming shortened V by 5 bases and J by 6 bases, and 9 bases separated the two germline ends. This CDR3 reads CSAYPSDTQYF. Here the CDR3 DNA reads TGCAGTGCTTATCCTTCGGATACGCAGTATTTT.

This clonotype was seen ten or more times. The rearrangement links TRBV5-1 to TRBJ2-7; tentative D call: TRBD1 (5 bases). Deletions cut 3 bases from V and 3 bases from J, with 16 bases between. CDR3 length: 15 residues. Per germline, CDR1 SGHRS and CDR2 YFSETQ. The CDR3 loop reads CASSSRRGVSYEQYF. The CDR3 DNA sequence: TGCGCCAGCAGCTCGCGAAGGGGCGTCAGCTACGAGCAGTACTTC. Complete variable domain (other parts from reference TRBV5-1 and TRBJ2-7): KAGVTQTPRYLIKTRGQQVTLSCSPISGHRSVSWYQQTPGQGLQFLFEYFSETQRNKGNFPGRFSGRQFSNSRSEMNVSTLELGDSALYLCASSSRRGVSYEQYFGPGTRLTVT.

This clonotype has ten or more counts. J is TRBJ1-2 and V is TRBV9; D call uncertain. CDR1 and CDR2 from the germline V gene are SGDLS and YYNGEE. Trimming cost V 4 bases and J 0 bases, with 13 bases left between them. CDR3 length: 15 residues. Here the CDR3 DNA reads TGTGCCAGCAGCCCACGCTTCTTGCCTAACTATGGCTACACCTTC. Residues: CASSPRFLPNYGYTF. Drawing the rest from reference TRBV9 and TRBJ1-2, the complete variable domain is DSGVTQTPKHLITATGQRVTLRCSPRSGDLSVYWYQQSLDQGLQFLIQYYNGEERAKGNILERFSAQQFPDLHSELNLSSLELGDSALYFCASSPRFLPNYGYTFGSGTRLTVV.

This clonotype was seen at least ten times. The rearrangement joins TRBV20-1 to TRBJ1-4; possibly TRBD1 for D (6 bases). V was shortened by 8 bases and J by 8 bases, with 18 bases between the two germline ends. CDR1 is DFQATT, CDR2 SNEGSKA, per germline (reference sequence). This CDR3 has 13 amino acids. The CDR3 nucleotides are TGCAGTCTCCCGGGGGGCGGCGGCGAAAAACTGTTTTTT. It encodes CSLPGGGGEKLFF.

Ten or more counts support this clonotype. The chain combines TRBV10-3 with TRBJ1-1, with 7 bases lining up with TRBD1. Germline trimming cut 7 bases from V and 6 bases from J; bases unmatched to any gene: 8. The CDR3 is 13 residues long. In germline, CDR1 is ENHRY, CDR2 SYGVKD. The CDR3 bases are TGTGCCATCATGCCCCAGGGGGGATCTGAAGCTTTCTTT. Its translation is CAIMPQGGSEAFF.

This clonotype was recorded at least ten times. J is TRBJ2-1 and V is TRBV5-1; 9 bases line up with TRBD2. J was trimmed by 5 bases and V by 0 bases; bases with no gene match: 3. CDR1 and CDR2 (germline): SGHRS, YFSETQ. CDR3 size: 15 residues. CDR3 protein: CASSLGLAENNEQFF. As DNA, the CDR3 is TGCGCCAGCAGCTTGGGACTAGCGGAAAACAATGAGCAGTTCTTC.

This clonotype was seen repeatedly, ten times or more. CDR3 amino acids: CATSRDDSSYEQYF. The CDR3 DNA sequence: TGTGCCACCAGCAGAGATGATTCCTCCTACGAGCAGTACTTC. V is TRBV15 and J is TRBJ2-7; D is ambiguous. CDR3 size: 14 residues. Trimming left V 0 bases short and J 0 bases short, with 6 bases between. The germline V gene has CDR1 LNHNV and CDR2 YYDKDF (reference sequence).

The chain carries TRBV7-2 and TRBJ2-7; no clear D. Germline lookup yields CDR1 SGHTA and CDR2 FQGNSA. The CDR3 totals 15 residues. V lost 1 base, J lost 0 bases, and 10 bases lay in between. The CDR3 loop is CASSLEAHLSYEQYF. DNA for the CDR3: TGTGCCAGCAGCTTAGAGGCCCACCTCTCCTACGAGCAGTACTTC.

V gene TRBV7-1 combines with J gene TRBJ2-7; 9 bases fit TRBD1. TRBV7-1 carries the ORF label, with uncertain function. The CDR3 totals 14 residues. V shed 3 bases and J 5 bases; nucleotides not matched to a gene: 5. This CDR3 is CASSSYRGQHEQYF. The DNA of the CDR3 is TGTGCCAGCAGCTCCTACAGGGGGCAACACGAGCAGTACTTC.

This clonotype was observed a few times. CDR3 nucleotides: TGTGCCAGCAGCCCCTCGCGGGCATATGGCTACACCTTC. This translates into CASSPSRAYGYTF. This rearrangement joins TRBV7-2 to TRBJ1-2; no firm D call. Trimming stripped 5 bases from V and 5 bases from J, with 12 bases between. The CDR3 consists of 13 residues. Germline V gene data show CDR1 as SGHTA and CDR2 as FQGNSA.

This clonotype was recorded at least ten times. The J gene is TRBJ2-6, the V gene TRBV5-1; no firm D call. In germline, CDR1 is SGHRS, CDR2 YFSETQ. The CDR3 length is 15 residues. V was shortened by 0 bases and J by 2 bases, with 6 bases between the two germline ends. The CDR3 loop is CASSLANAGANVLTF. The CDR3 bases are TGCGCCAGCAGCTTGGCCAACGCTGGGGCCAACGTCCTGACTTTC.

In this sample, this clonotype turned up many times. V and J are TRBV7-9 and TRBJ2-1; D is perhaps TRBD1 (5 bases). V gave up 6 bases and J gave up 0 bases, with 9 bases separating them. The CDR3 extends over 14 amino acids. Per the germline V gene, CDR1 is SEHNR and CDR2 is FQNEAQ (reference sequence). The CDR3 nucleotides read TGTGCCAGCAGTAGGGGCGGCTCCTACAATGAGCAGTTCTTC. Its translation: CASSRGGSYNEQFF. The complete variable domain, with remaining parts taken from reference TRBV7-9 and TRBJ2-1, reads DTGVSQNPRHKITKRGQNVTFRCDPISEHNRLYWYRQTLGQGPEFLTYFQNEAQLEKSRLLSDRFSAERPKGSFSTLEIQRTEQGDSAMYLCASSRGGSYNEQFFGPGTRLTVL.

J is TRBJ2-1 and V is TRBV9; D tentatively reads TRBD1 or TRBD2 (6 bases each). The germline V gene encodes CDR1 SGDLS and CDR2 YYNGEE. This CDR3 comprises 15 residues. The ends were cut back, 0 bases at V and 10 bases at J, with 17 bases in the middle. CDR3 protein: CASSVEGDSSWEQFF. CDR3 DNA: TGTGCCAGCAGCGTAGAGGGGGACTCCTCATGGGAGCAGTTCTTC. Filled out from reference TRBV9 and TRBJ2-1, the complete variable domain reads DSGVTQTPKHLITATGQRVTLRCSPRSGDLSVYWYQQSLDQGLQFLIQYYNGEERAKGNILERFSAQQFPDLHSELNLSSLELGDSALYFCASSVEGDSSWEQFFGPGTRLTVL.

This clonotype was recorded at least ten times. The chain couples TRBV6-5 to TRBJ2-1; TRBD2 aligns across 7 bases. J lost 10 bases, V lost 7 bases, and 4 bases had no gene match. Germline V gene lookup returns CDR1 MNHEY and CDR2 SVGAGI. The CDR3 covers 11 residues. CDR3 region: CASTRAGEQFF. For the CDR3, the DNA is TGTGCCAGCACAAGAGCGGGGGAGCAGTTCTTC.

This clonotype was counted ten times or more. The chain recombines TRBV20-1 with TRBJ2-1; D ambiguous. V was cut by 3 bases and J by 9 bases, with 21 bases left in between. The CDR3 runs 15 residues. Germline V gene lookup returns CDR1 DFQATT and CDR2 SNEGSKA (reference sequence). In DNA, the CDR3 is TGCAGTGCTAGGCTCCCCGCTGGGCCGGGCTCTGAGCAGTTCTTC. Its translation: CSARLPAGPGSEQFF.

This clonotype was recorded at least ten times. The chain employs TRBV4-3 and TRBJ2-1; the match to TRBD2 covers 10 bases. CDR1 is LGHNA, CDR2 YSLEER, per germline. V shed 5 bases, J shed 9 bases, and the junction held 10 bases outside the gene matches. The CDR3 spans 15 residues. The DNA for the CDR3 is TGCGCCAGCAGCAACCTAGCGGGGGATCCGGGTGAGCAGTTCTTC. It is translated as CASSNLAGDPGEQFF.

There are a few counts of this clonotype. The rearrangement links TRBV5-3 to TRBJ2-1, with 8 positions matching TRBD2. TRBV5-3 is identified as an open reading frame with a role that is uncertain. This CDR3 comprises 18 residues. The ends lost 0 bases at V and 0 bases at J; junction bases unmatched: 8. The chain's CDR3 is CARSLGCGRPSSYNEQFF. CDR3 in DNA: TGTGCCAGAAGCTTGGGGTGCGGGAGGCCGAGCTCCTACAATGAGCAGTTCTTC.

This clonotype was seen a few times. This chain connects TRBV13 to TRBJ2-7, with D unresolved. V shed 4 bases and J shed 9 bases, with 13 bases lying between them. Germline V gene sequence: CDR1 PRHDT, CDR2 FYEKMQ (reference sequence). This CDR3 comprises 12 residues. CDR3 bases: TGTGCCAGCAGCTCCGACCCTCCGCGGCAGTACTTC. Translating it yields CASSSDPPRQYF.

On this clonotype itself: This may be a read error, as it is one base from a much larger clone. The chain is built from TRBV2 and TRBJ2-3; either TRBD1 or TRBD2 may supply D (5 bases each). CDR3 length: 15 amino acids. Germline V gene sequence: CDR1 SNHLY, CDR2 FYNNEI. Trimming left V 6 bases short and J 4 bases short, with 17 bases between. In DNA, the CDR3 is TGTGCCAGCAGGGGGTGGGACCTAGCCTCAGATACGCAGTATTTT. Amino acids: CASRGWDLASDTQYF.

This clonotype was detected only a few times. V gene TRBV7-2 combines with J gene TRBJ2-7; tentative D call: TRBD1 (5 bases). This CDR3 is 14 amino acids long. The germline gives CDR1 SGHTA, CDR2 FQGNSA. The V end was cut by 3 bases, the J end by 0 bases, with 9 bases between. The CDR3 region has the DNA TGTGCCAGCAGCTTGGGGCTAAGCTCCTACGAGCAGTACTTC. As protein: CASSLGLSSYEQYF.

Ten or more counts support this clonotype. This rearrangement joins TRBV12-3 or TRBV12-4 to TRBJ1-1; 9 bases match TRBD1. J was trimmed by 8 bases and V by 6 bases; bases with no gene match: 13. The length of the CDR3 is 15 residues. The CDR3, as DNA: TGTGCCAGCAGCTCACAGGGGGCTGCTGGCACAGAAGCTTTCTTT. Residues: CASSSQGAAGTEAFF.